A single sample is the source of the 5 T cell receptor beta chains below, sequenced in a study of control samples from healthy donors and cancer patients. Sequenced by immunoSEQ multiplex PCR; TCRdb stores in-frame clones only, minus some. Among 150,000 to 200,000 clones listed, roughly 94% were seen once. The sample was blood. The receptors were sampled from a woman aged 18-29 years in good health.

The DNA for the CDR3 is TGCGCCAGCAGCCGGGCAGGGCCAATAGAGGCTGAAGCTTTCTTT. It specifies CASSRAGPIEAEAFF. The rearrangement joins TRBV5-1 to TRBJ1-1; possibly TRBD1 for D (5 bases). Germline V lookup: CDR1 SGHRS, CDR2 YFSETQ. V dropped 4 bases and J dropped 6 bases, with 19 bases sitting between them. This CDR3 is built from 15 residues.

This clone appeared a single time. The CDR3 DNA follows: TGTGCCAGCAGTATTATTTCGGGGGGCACCGGGGAGCTGTTTTTT. Residues: CASSIISGGTGELFF. The chain employs TRBV28 and TRBJ2-2; 7 nucleotides agree with TRBD2. The CDR3 length is 15 residues. Germline CDR1 MDHEN, CDR2 SYDVKM. V lost 5 bases, J lost 4 bases, and 7 bases stayed unmatched.

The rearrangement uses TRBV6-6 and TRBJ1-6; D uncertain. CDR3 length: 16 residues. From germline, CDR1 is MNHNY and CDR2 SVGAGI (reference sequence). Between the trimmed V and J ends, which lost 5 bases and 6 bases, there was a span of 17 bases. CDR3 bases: TGTGCCAGCAGTCGAGGGCGGGCGGGGAGTAATTCACCCCTCCACTTT. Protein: CASSRGRAGSNSPLHF.

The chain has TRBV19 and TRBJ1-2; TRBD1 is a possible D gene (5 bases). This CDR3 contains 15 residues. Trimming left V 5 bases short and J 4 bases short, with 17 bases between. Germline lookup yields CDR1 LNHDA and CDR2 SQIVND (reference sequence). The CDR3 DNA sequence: TGTGCCAGTAGTCCGACCTTGGGGACCGTCTATGGCTACACCTTC. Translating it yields CASSPTLGTVYGYTF.

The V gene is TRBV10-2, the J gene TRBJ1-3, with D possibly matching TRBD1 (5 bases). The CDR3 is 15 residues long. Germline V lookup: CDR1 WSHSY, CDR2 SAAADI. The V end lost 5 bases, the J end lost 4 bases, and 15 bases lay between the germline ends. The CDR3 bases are TGCGCCAGCAGTCGATCTGGGGCGGCCGGAAACACCATATATTTT. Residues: CASSRSGAAGNTIYF.